These 18 T cell receptor beta chains share one sample of origin, sequenced in a study of Graves' ophthalmopathy and Graves' hyperthyroidism. Using RNA transcripts, the TCR beta CDR3 regions were amplified. Investigators did first-round RT-PCR with HTBI primers, then second-round multiplex PCR. TCRdb independently ran MiXCR on the multiplex PCR reads; one entry per CDR3 protein. The table records 150,000 to 200,000 distinct CDR3 sequences, around 40% of them present only once. Sequencing used peripheral blood. All receptors derive from a man aged 25-40 years with Graves' ophthalmopathy.

This clonotype was picked up many times. The genes are TRBV11-1 and TRBJ2-7, with 8 positions matching TRBD1. V lost 3 bases and J lost 2; bases outside the gene matches: 3. This CDR3 is 14 amino acids long. Germline V gene data show CDR1 as SGHAT and CDR2 as FQDESV (reference sequence). For the CDR3, the DNA is TGTGCCAGCAGCTTCCAGACAGGGGCCTACGAGCAGTACTTC. Protein sequence: CASSFQTGAYEQYF.

This clonotype was seen many times. The chain has TRBV11-3 and TRBJ2-3; 11 nucleotides match TRBD2. Germline V gene sequence: CDR1 SGHNT, CDR2 YENEEA. The CDR3 is made up of 17 amino acids. V was clipped by 1 base and J by 0 bases; unmatched bases: 3. CDR3 loop: CASSLGTSGFSTDTQYF. The CDR3 nucleotides are TGTGCCAGCAGCTTAGGGACTAGCGGGTTTAGCACAGATACGCAGTATTTT.

In its sample, this clonotype was seen many times. This chain joins TRBV12-3 or TRBV12-4 and TRBJ2-5, with TRBD2 as a possible D gene (6 bases). V lost 1 base to trimming and J lost 1 base, with 13 bases between them. This CDR3 contains 16 residues. For the CDR3, the DNA is TGTGCCAGCAGTTTAGGGACCGGGGGTATCCAAGAGACCCAGTACTTC. Its translation is CASSLGTGGIQETQYF.

The chain carries TRBV28 and TRBJ1-1; D is possibly TRBD1 (5 bases). There are 16 residues in the CDR3. With 7 bases removed from V and 1 base from J, the gap between germline ends came to 19 bases. Germline-derived CDR1 and CDR2 are MDHEN and SYDVKM. This CDR3 is CASTTGAMGGNTEAFF. The CDR3 DNA follows: TGTGCCAGCACCACCGGGGCCATGGGAGGGAACACTGAAGCTTTCTTT.

The rearrangement joins TRBV20-1 to TRBJ1-1, with D unclear. V lost 1 base to trimming and J lost 6 bases, with 12 bases between them. The germline CDR1 and CDR2 sequences are DFQATT and SNEGSKA (reference sequence). The CDR3 is 13 amino acids. CDR3 in amino acids: CSARVSVHAEAFF. Written as DNA, the CDR3 is TGCAGTGCTAGAGTGTCAGTCCATGCTGAAGCTTTCTTT.

This clonotype was recorded many times. The chain joins TRBV20-1 to TRBJ2-5, with TRBD1 identical over 9 bases. There are 13 residues in the CDR3. With V trimmed by 6 bases and J by 6 bases, 8 bases remained unmatched. Germline V lookup: CDR1 DFQATT, CDR2 SNEGSKA (reference sequence). The CDR3 nucleotides are TGCAGTGCGATGGGACAGGGTATCAAGACCCAGTACTTC. Protein sequence: CSAMGQGIKTQYF.

In its sample, this clonotype was seen many times. The chain is built from TRBV28 and TRBJ1-2; D is uncertain. Trimming shortened V by 11 bases and J by 0 bases, and 13 bases separated the two germline ends. The germline CDR1 and CDR2 sequences are MDHEN and SYDVKM. The CDR3 length is 13 residues. The CDR3 DNA is TGTGCCGGAACCGGGAACACTAACTATGGCTACACCTTC. Protein sequence: CAGTGNTNYGYTF.

This clonotype was seen only a few times. The genes are TRBV24-1 and TRBJ2-5; D remains unclear. Looked up from germline, CDR1 is KGHDR and CDR2 is SFDVKD. V was cut by 5 bases and J by 2 bases, with 11 bases left in between. CDR3 length: 14 residues. The CDR3 is CATSGPGRQETQYF. The DNA of the CDR3 is TGTGCCACCAGTGGACCGGGCAGACAAGAGACCCAGTACTTC.

The V and J genes are TRBV7-9 and TRBJ1-2, with 7 bases fitting TRBD1. V gave up 5 bases and J gave up 5 bases; unmatched junction bases: 8. The CDR3 has 14 residues. Germline CDR1 is SEHNR and CDR2 is FQNEAQ (reference sequence). The CDR3 reads CASSTETGMYGYTF. The CDR3 DNA reads as TGTGCCAGCAGCACGGAGACAGGGATGTATGGCTACACCTTC.

This clonotype was found once. V gene TRBV7-2 combines with J gene TRBJ2-7; possibly TRBD1 for D (6 bases). The CDR3 is 11 amino acids. In germline, CDR1 is SGHTA, CDR2 FQGNSA. V dropped 3 bases and J dropped 8 bases, with 8 bases sitting between them. The CDR3 spells CASSLWDKQYF. The CDR3 DNA is TGTGCCAGCAGCTTGTGGGACAAGCAGTACTTC.

The CDR3 here is CSATDPDTGYGYTF. The CDR3 coding sequence is TGCAGTGCCACTGACCCGGACACGGGCTATGGCTACACCTTC. The gene calls are TRBV20-1 and TRBJ1-2; D is perhaps TRBD1 (5 bases). Germline CDR1 reads DFQATT; CDR2 reads SNEGSKA (reference sequence). V lost 6 bases and J lost 4, with 18 bases in between. CDR3 length: 14 amino acids.

This clonotype has a count of ten or more. The rearrangement joins TRBV6-5 to TRBJ2-7, with D maybe TRBD2 (6 bases). The CDR3 is made up of 15 amino acids. Trimming pared 2 bases from V and 6 bases from J, leaving 17 bases between. Germline CDR1 MNHEY, CDR2 SVGAGI. The chain's CDR3 is CASSYNPGERVEQYF. CDR3 coding DNA: TGTGCCAGCAGTTACAATCCGGGAGAACGGGTCGAGCAGTACTTC.

This clonotype came up once. This chain links TRBV12-3 or TRBV12-4 with TRBJ2-7; possible D gene TRBD2, 5 bases. The CDR3 contains 15 residues. V lost 1 base, J lost 5 bases, and 15 bases lay in between. The chain's CDR3 is CASSLGREAGHEQYF. CDR3 in DNA: TGTGCCAGCAGTTTAGGACGCGAGGCGGGTCACGAGCAGTACTTC.

This clonotype was picked up many times. The chain uses TRBV4-1 and TRBJ1-1; 7 positions match TRBD1. Germline-derived CDR1 and CDR2 are MGHRA and YSYEKL. The CDR3 spans 16 residues. V shed 0 bases and J 6 bases; nucleotides not matched to a gene: 10. The CDR3 sequence is CASSQEPGQFYSEAFF. The CDR3 nucleotides read TGCGCCAGCAGCCAAGAACCGGGACAGTTCTACTCTGAAGCTTTCTTT.

Many counts were recorded for this clonotype. The gene calls are TRBV6-5 and TRBJ2-2, with D hard to call. Trimming took off 5 bases at V and 6 bases at J, with 16 bases between the two ends. The germline V gene has CDR1 MNHEY and CDR2 SVGAGI. The CDR3 spans 15 residues. The CDR3 nucleotides read TGTGCCAGCAGTCCCGGGCCCGACCGGGCCGGGGAGCTGTTTTTT. Amino acids: CASSPGPDRAGELFF.

V is TRBV12-3 or TRBV12-4 and J is TRBJ2-5, with TRBD2 identical over 8 bases. The CDR3 runs 15 residues. Losses at the gene ends were 6 bases for V and 5 bases for J; bases not matched to a gene: 11. CDR3 residues: CASSQTSGYPETQYF. The CDR3 bases are TGTGCCAGCAGCCAAACTAGCGGTTACCCGGAGACCCAGTACTTC.

This clonotype was seen at least ten times. V and J are TRBV28 and TRBJ2-7; perhaps TRBD1 as D (5 bases). CDR1 is MDHEN, CDR2 SYDVKM, per germline. This CDR3 is 16 amino acids long. V shed 1 base and J shed 6 bases, with 19 bases lying between them. CDR3 nucleotide sequence: TGTGCCAGCAGTTTATTGGGTCAGGGCTTTGACTCCGAGCAGTACTTC. This translates into CASSLLGQGFDSEQYF.

This clonotype has ten or more counts. V and J are TRBV27 and TRBJ1-4; no firm D call. The CDR3 runs to 15 residues. Germline CDR1 MNHEY, CDR2 SMNVEV (reference sequence). Deletions cut 4 bases from V and 4 bases from J, with 13 bases between. CDR3 sequence reads: CASSSIDRLNEKLFF. The CDR3 bases are TGTGCCAGCAGTTCGATTGACCGGCTTAATGAAAAACTGTTTTTT.